Below, 31 T cell receptor beta chains from the same sample are listed, as sequenced in a study of T cells in Graves' hyperthyroidism and ophthalmopathy. Amplified regions were TCR beta CDR3 sequences from RNA transcripts. HTBI primers were employed in a first-round RT-PCR of the TCR CDR3. TCRdb redid the calling of the multiplex PCR reads with MiXCR, one entry per CDR3 protein. The table has fewer than 800,000 distinct CDR3 sequences, 15% to 20% seen once; the top ten hold approximately 8.4%. The sample taken for sequencing was blood. The receptors come from a man aged 18 to 30 with Graves' hyperthyroidism.

The V call is TRBV20-1, the J call TRBJ2-2, with D tentatively TRBD2 (6 bases). This CDR3 has 15 amino acids. Germline loops: CDR1 DFQATT, CDR2 SNEGSKA (reference sequence). V was pared by 0 bases and J by 4 bases, with 12 bases between. CDR3 protein: CSARDREAGTGELFF. The CDR3 DNA reads TGCAGTGCTAGAGACAGGGAGGCGGGCACCGGGGAGCTGTTTTTT.

This clonotype was observed at least ten times. This chain connects TRBV2 to TRBJ2-7; D unresolved. V was clipped by 1 base and J by 4 bases, with 8 bases between them. CDR1 and CDR2 from the germline V gene are SNHLY and FYNNEI. This CDR3 is 13 amino acids long. The CDR3 bases are TGTGCCAGCAGTGAAGATCCCAGATACGAGCAGTACTTC. Translating it yields CASSEDPRYEQYF.

This clonotype was recorded many times. This sequence joins TRBV7-3 and TRBJ2-1, with 7 positions matching TRBD2. Germline V CDR1 and CDR2: SGHTA, FQGTGA. After removal of 5 bases from V and 8 bases from J, the junction contained 9 bases not matched to a gene. The CDR3 is made up of 14 amino acids. In nucleotides, the CDR3 is TGTGCCAGCAGCCCCGACGGGAGGCGTGATGAGCAGTTCTTC. Its protein is CASSPDGRRDEQFF.

This clonotype was picked up many times. The CDR3 protein is CASSPIAGGTDTQYF. Written as DNA, the CDR3 is TGTGCCAGCAGTCCCATAGCGGGAGGGACAGATACGCAGTATTTT. The chain joins TRBV27 to TRBJ2-3; 11 positions agree with TRBD2. The CDR3 runs 15 residues. Germline trimming cut 5 bases from V and 3 bases from J; bases unmatched to any gene: 4. The germline V gene has CDR1 MNHEY and CDR2 SMNVEV (reference sequence).

This clonotype was seen at least ten times. An end of the junction differs from the germline gene, which may be a read error. This chain connects TRBV20-1 to TRBJ2-5; possible D gene TRBD1, 6 bases. Germline values: CDR1 DFQATT, CDR2 SNEGSKA (reference sequence). The CDR3 contains 13 residues. The chain's CDR3 is CNAVRDTEETQYF. CDR3 in DNA: TGCAATGCTGTCCGGGACACGGAAGAGACCCAGTACTTC.

This chain joins TRBV7-9 and TRBJ2-3, with D maybe TRBD2 (6 bases). The germline V and J ends were trimmed by 4 bases and 6 bases, with 20 bases remaining between them. The CDR3 sequence is 16 residues long. Germline CDR1 is SEHNR and CDR2 is FQNEAQ (reference sequence). CDR3 sequence reads: CASSSDKAGGFDTQYF. CDR3 bases: TGTGCCAGCAGCTCGGATAAAGCCGGAGGGTTTGATACGCAGTATTTT. The whole variable domain, filled in from reference TRBV7-9 and TRBJ2-3, reads DTGVSQNPRHKITKRGQNVTFRCDPISEHNRLYWYRQTLGQGPEFLTYFQNEAQLEKSRLLSDRFSAERPKGSFSTLEIQRTEQGDSAMYLCASSSDKAGGFDTQYFGPGTRLTVL.

The table lists this clonotype with many counts. This rearrangement joins TRBV27 to TRBJ2-3; tentative D call: TRBD2 (5 bases). Trimming took off 5 bases at V and 2 bases at J, with 14 bases between the two ends. The CDR3 contains 15 residues. Germline V gene lookup returns CDR1 MNHEY and CDR2 SMNVEV (reference sequence). The CDR3 here is CASSLRTLVTDTQYF. CDR3 coding DNA: TGTGCCAGCAGTCTAAGGACTCTCGTCACAGATACGCAGTATTTT.

This clonotype showed up just a few times. This chain uses TRBV6-2 or TRBV6-3 with TRBJ2-2; D may be TRBD1 (5 bases). Trimming stripped 0 bases from V and 1 base from J, with 6 bases between. Germline V gene lookup returns CDR1 MNHEY and CDR2 SVGEGT. The CDR3 is 15 amino acids. The CDR3 DNA sequence: TGTGCCAGCAGTTACTCCAGGGAGAACACCGGGGAGCTGTTTTTT. Protein: CASSYSRENTGELFF.

Only a few counts were recorded for this clonotype. This rearrangement joins TRBV27 to TRBJ2-1; tentatively, D is TRBD2 (6 bases). With 3 bases removed from V and 0 bases from J, the gap between germline ends came to 18 bases. CDR1 and CDR2 from the germline V gene are MNHEY and SMNVEV (reference sequence). This CDR3 is 18 amino acids long. CDR3: CASSFKRARLSSYNEQFF. The CDR3 DNA reads as TGTGCCAGCAGTTTTAAGCGGGCGCGCTTGAGCTCCTACAATGAGCAGTTCTTC.

Many counts were recorded for this clonotype. V usage is TRBV7-2 and J usage is TRBJ1-1; D not resolved. The CDR3 consists of 13 residues. V lost 10 bases and J lost 5, with 17 bases in between. Germline CDR1 reads SGHTA; CDR2 reads FQGNSA. The CDR3 DNA is TGTGCCACTTGGTACCCGGGCTGGACTGAAGCTTTCTTT. Translated: CATWYPGWTEAFF.

J is TRBJ1-1 and V is TRBV11-3; maybe TRBD1 (6 bases). CDR3 length: 13 residues. The V and J ends lost 3 bases and 5 bases respectively, with 10 bases between them. Per germline, CDR1 SGHNT and CDR2 YENEEA. Here the CDR3 reads CASSFNRATEAFF. CDR3 coding DNA: TGTGCCAGCAGCTTCAACAGGGCTACTGAAGCTTTCTTT.

There are many counts of this clonotype. The CDR3 bases are TGTGCCAGCAGTTTGTACAGGGGCACAGATACGCAGTATTTT. As protein: CASSLYRGTDTQYF. The gene calls are TRBV12-3 or TRBV12-4 and TRBJ2-3, with D maybe TRBD1 (6 bases). Trimming removed 3 bases from V and 1 base from J, with 8 bases in between. The CDR3 sequence is 14 residues long.

There are many counts of this clonotype. J is TRBJ2-3 and V is TRBV28; TRBD2 matches 10 bases. Germline CDR1 MDHEN, CDR2 SYDVKM. J was trimmed by 3 bases and V by 5 bases; bases with no gene match: 8. This CDR3 has 16 residues. CDR3: CASSSHSGGLTDTQYF. In DNA form, the CDR3 reads TGTGCCAGCAGTAGTCATAGCGGGGGGTTAACAGATACGCAGTATTTT.

This chain uses TRBV24-1 with TRBJ2-5, with 9 positions matching TRBD2. CDR3 length equals 19 residues. Germline assignment: CDR1 KGHDR and CDR2 SFDVKD. V shed 3 bases, J shed 1 base, and the junction held 14 bases outside the gene matches. The CDR3 DNA reads as TGTGCCACCAGTGATCCCACTCAACTAGCGGGCCGAAGCCAAGAGACCCAGTACTTC. This translates into CATSDPTQLAGRSQETQYF.

This clonotype showed up just a few times. This sequence joins TRBV28 and TRBJ2-7; a weak D match, TRBD2 (6 bases). CDR3 length equals 16 residues. Trimming stripped 2 bases from V and 0 bases from J, with 14 bases between. Germline assignment: CDR1 MDHEN and CDR2 SYDVKM. CDR3 coding DNA: TGTGCCAGCAGTTTACCGGGACTCCCAAGCTCCTACGAGCAGTACTTC. Translated: CASSLPGLPSSYEQYF. Together with reference TRBV28 and TRBJ2-7, the CDR3 gives the full variable domain: DVKVTQSSRYLVKRTGEKVFLECVQDMDHENMFWYRQDPGLGLRLIYFSYDVKMKEKGDIPEGYSVSREKKERFSLILESASTNQTSMYLCASSLPGLPSSYEQYFGPGTRLTVT.

This rearrangement joins TRBV27 to TRBJ1-4, with a weak D call TRBD1 (5 bases). V was cut by 1 base and J by 8 bases, with 11 bases left in between. CDR1 is MNHEY, CDR2 SMNVEV, per germline (reference sequence). The CDR3 consists of 14 residues. CDR3: CASSLLFRDEKLFF. The CDR3 nucleotides are TGTGCCAGCAGTTTATTATTCAGGGACGAAAAACTGTTTTTT.

In its sample, this clonotype was seen many times. The chain couples TRBV2 to TRBJ1-1; TRBD1 agrees at 7 bases. The CDR3 runs 16 residues. CDR1 and CDR2 (germline): SNHLY, FYNNEI. The V and J ends lost 6 bases and 0 bases, in that order; junction bases with no gene match: 10. The CDR3 DNA is TGTGCCAGCAGCGAGAGAAGACAGGGAATGAACACTGAAGCTTTCTTT. Its translation: CASSERRQGMNTEAFF. The full variable domain, its missing parts supplied by reference TRBV2 and TRBJ1-1, is EPEVTQTPSHQVTQMGQEVILRCVPISNHLYFYWYRQILGQKVEFLVSFYNNEISEKSEIFDDQFSVERPDGSNFTLKIRSTKLEDSAMYFCASSERRQGMNTEAFFGQGTRLTVV.

This rearrangement joins TRBV5-6 to TRBJ2-3; 8 bases are a match to TRBD2. CDR3 size: 16 residues. CDR1 SGHDT and CDR2 YYEEEE come from the germline V gene. The junction had 7 bases not matched to a gene; V was cut back by 4 bases and J by 0 bases. CDR3 nucleotide sequence: TGTGCCAGCAGCCAACCAGAGCGGGAGAGCACAGATACGCAGTATTTT. Encoded protein: CASSQPERESTDTQYF.

This clonotype was seen a few times. J is TRBJ2-7 and V is TRBV4-1; D uncertain. Trimming took 0 bases from V and 0 from J, leaving 9 bases between them. From germline, CDR1 is MGHRA and CDR2 YSYEKL. The CDR3 contains 15 residues. CDR3 DNA: TGCGCCAGCAGCCAAGATGGTGCTAACTCCTACGAGCAGTACTTC. It specifies CASSQDGANSYEQYF.

This clonotype has more than one count but fewer than ten. This chain uses TRBV7-9 with TRBJ2-5, with 8 bases lining up with TRBD1. Trimming took 0 bases from V and 2 from J; bases not matched to a gene: 8. This CDR3 region has 17 residues. Germline lookup yields CDR1 SEHNR and CDR2 FQNEAQ (reference sequence). CDR3 sequence: CASSLAGAGGLQETQYF. As DNA, the CDR3 is TGTGCCAGCAGCTTAGCGGGGGCAGGGGGCCTTCAAGAGACCCAGTACTTC.

This clonotype occurred a few times. The CDR3 is CASSHLAGERNEQFF. DNA of the CDR3: TGTGCCAGCAGTCATCTAGCGGGAGAGAGGAATGAGCAGTTCTTC. The chain joins TRBV28 to TRBJ2-1; 10 nucleotides agree with TRBD2. Germline V gives CDR1 MDHEN, CDR2 SYDVKM. V trimming: 5 bases; J trimming: 7 bases; junction bases outside the gene matches: 8. The CDR3 totals 15 residues. Based on the CDR3 plus reference TRBV28 and TRBJ2-1, the full variable domain is DVKVTQSSRYLVKRTGEKVFLECVQDMDHENMFWYRQDPGLGLRLIYFSYDVKMKEKGDIPEGYSVSREKKERFSLILESASTNQTSMYLCASSHLAGERNEQFFGPGTRLTVL.

The table lists this clonotype with many counts. V usage is TRBV6-1 and J usage is TRBJ1-2; TRBD1 is a possible D gene (6 bases). Germline CDR1 MNHNS, CDR2 SASEGT. Trimming took 5 bases from V and 6 from J, leaving 10 bases between them. The CDR3 totals 12 residues. The CDR3 spells CASSLTGNGYTF. CDR3 in DNA: TGTGCCAGCAGTTTAACAGGGAATGGCTACACCTTC.

This clonotype was seen at least ten times. The chain's CDR3 is CASRGNDRLNTEAFF. DNA for the CDR3: TGTGCCAGCAGAGGAAACGACAGGCTGAACACTGAAGCTTTCTTT. The V and J genes are TRBV6-1 and TRBJ1-1; D is possibly TRBD1 (6 bases). Germline CDR1 is MNHNS and CDR2 is SASEGT. Deletions cut 6 bases from V and 0 bases from J, with 14 bases between. The CDR3 is 15 residues long.

The V call is TRBV28, the J call TRBJ1-6; possibly TRBD1 for D (6 bases). Germline loops: CDR1 MDHEN, CDR2 SYDVKM. The CDR3 covers 14 residues. Trimming removed 2 bases at V and 11 bases at J, with 13 bases between. In DNA form, the CDR3 reads TGTGCCAGCAGTTTAAACCGACAGGCAGCACCCCTCCACTTT. It translates to CASSLNRQAAPLHF.

This clonotype was recorded at least ten times. The chain joins TRBV12-3 or TRBV12-4 to TRBJ2-3, with D unclear. The V end was cut by 2 bases, the J end by 3 bases, with 9 bases between. This CDR3 has 14 residues. CDR3 protein: CASSLPGMTDTQYF. DNA of the CDR3: TGTGCCAGCAGTTTACCGGGTATGACAGATACGCAGTATTTT.

This clonotype was detected only a few times. V and J are TRBV7-3 and TRBJ1-5; tentative D call: TRBD1 (5 bases). Germline CDR1 reads SGHTA; CDR2 reads FQGTGA. The CDR3 consists of 15 residues. Trimming pared 2 bases from V and 3 bases from J, leaving 11 bases between. The DNA of the CDR3 is TGTGCCAGCAGCTTACTCATGACAGACAATCAGCCCCAGCATTTT. Its translation: CASSLLMTDNQPQHF.

This clonotype was found a few times. The V and J genes are TRBV24-1 and TRBJ1-5; the D is unclear. The CDR3 is 13 residues long. V was shortened by 6 bases and J by 9 bases, with 14 bases between the two germline ends. Germline V gene lookup returns CDR1 KGHDR and CDR2 SFDVKD. The DNA for the CDR3 is TGTGCCACCAGTCGGGAGGATTACGGGCCCCAGCATTTT. As protein: CATSREDYGPQHF.

The chain has TRBV19 and TRBJ1-2; TRBD1 might be the D (6 bases). Germline loops: CDR1 LNHDA, CDR2 SQIVND (reference sequence). The V and J ends lost 4 bases and 3 bases respectively, with 15 bases between them. CDR3 length: 15 residues. CDR3 loop: CASSTQTGFDYGYTF. The CDR3 nucleotides are TGTGCCAGTAGTACCCAGACAGGTTTCGACTATGGCTACACCTTC. Based on the CDR3 plus reference TRBV19 and TRBJ1-2, the full variable domain is DGGITQSPKYLFRKEGQNVTLSCEQNLNHDAMYWYRQDPGQGLRLIYYSQIVNDFQKGDIAEGYSVSREKKESFPLTVTSAQKNPTAFYLCASSTQTGFDYGYTFGSGTRLTVV.

V is TRBV5-6 and J is TRBJ2-7; the D gene could be TRBD1 or TRBD2 (6 bases each). Looked up from germline, CDR1 is SGHDT and CDR2 is YYEEEE. The CDR3 totals 14 residues. The V gene lost 4 bases and the J gene lost 1 base, with 12 bases spanning the gap. The CDR3 DNA follows: TGTGCCAGCAGCAAGGGGGGCCCTTCCTACGAGCAGTACTTC. Its translation is CASSKGGPSYEQYF.

The gene calls are TRBV20-1 and TRBJ1-3; the D gene is possibly TRBD1 (5 bases). The germline V gene has CDR1 DFQATT and CDR2 SNEGSKA (reference sequence). The CDR3 runs 14 residues. With 6 bases removed from V and 2 bases from J, the gap between germline ends came to 14 bases. The CDR3 reads CSAGEGLAGNTIYF. The CDR3 DNA reads as TGCAGTGCAGGGGAGGGTTTAGCTGGAAACACCATATATTTT.

This clonotype was counted a single time. V usage is TRBV10-3 and J usage is TRBJ2-3, with 11 nucleotides matching TRBD2. This CDR3 comprises 16 residues. The germline CDR1 and CDR2 sequences are ENHRY and SYGVKD. V shed 10 bases and J 3 bases; nucleotides not matched to a gene: 12. The CDR3 reads CATSSRLAGWTDTQYF. The CDR3 bases are TGTGCCACCTCCTCGAGACTAGCGGGATGGACAGATACGCAGTATTTT.